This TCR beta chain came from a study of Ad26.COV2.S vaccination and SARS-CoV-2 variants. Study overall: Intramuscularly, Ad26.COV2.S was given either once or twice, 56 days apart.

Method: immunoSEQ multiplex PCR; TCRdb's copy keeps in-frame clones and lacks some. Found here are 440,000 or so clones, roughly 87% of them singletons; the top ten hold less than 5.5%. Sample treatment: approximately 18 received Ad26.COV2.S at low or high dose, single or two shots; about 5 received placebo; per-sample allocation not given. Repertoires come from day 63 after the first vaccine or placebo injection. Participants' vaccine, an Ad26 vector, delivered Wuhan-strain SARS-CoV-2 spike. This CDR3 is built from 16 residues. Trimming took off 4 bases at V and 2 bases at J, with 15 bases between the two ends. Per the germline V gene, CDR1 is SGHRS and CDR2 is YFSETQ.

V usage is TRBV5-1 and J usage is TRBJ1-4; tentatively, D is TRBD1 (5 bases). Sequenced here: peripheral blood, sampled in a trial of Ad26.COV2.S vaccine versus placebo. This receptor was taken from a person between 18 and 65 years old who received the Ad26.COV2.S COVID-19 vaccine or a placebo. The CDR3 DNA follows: TGCGCCAGCAGCCCCCTGGGGGTCAGGACTAATGAAAAACTGTTTTTT. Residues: CASSPLGVRTNEKLFF. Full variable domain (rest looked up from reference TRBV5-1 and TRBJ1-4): KAGVTQTPRYLIKTRGQQVTLSCSPISGHRSVSWYQQTPGQGLQFLFEYFSETQRNKGNFPGRFSGRQFSNSRSEMNVSTLELGDSALYLCASSPLGVRTNEKLFFGSGTQLSVL.